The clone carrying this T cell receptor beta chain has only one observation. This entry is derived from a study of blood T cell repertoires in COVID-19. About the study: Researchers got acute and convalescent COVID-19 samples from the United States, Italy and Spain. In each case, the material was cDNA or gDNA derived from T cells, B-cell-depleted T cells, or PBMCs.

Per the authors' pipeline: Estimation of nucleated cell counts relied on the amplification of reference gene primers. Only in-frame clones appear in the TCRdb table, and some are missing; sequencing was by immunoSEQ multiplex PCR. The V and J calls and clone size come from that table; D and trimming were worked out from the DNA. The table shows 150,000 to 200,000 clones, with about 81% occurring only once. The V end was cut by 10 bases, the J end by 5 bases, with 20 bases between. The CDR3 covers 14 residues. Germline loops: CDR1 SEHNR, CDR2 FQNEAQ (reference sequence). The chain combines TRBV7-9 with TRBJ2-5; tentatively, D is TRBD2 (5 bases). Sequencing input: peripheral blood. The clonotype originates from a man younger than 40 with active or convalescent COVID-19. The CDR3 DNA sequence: TGTGCCACCTCTCCCCGGGGTGGGTGGGAGACCCAGTACTTC. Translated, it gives CATSPRGGWETQYF.